The 20 T cell receptor beta chains given below trace back to one sample, sequenced in a study of metastatic and nonmetastatic thyroid tumors. No treatment had been given to any patient before thyroid surgery. MiXCR was used by TCRdb to re-call the PCR reads. The profile covers about 92,000 clones, with more than 13% appearing a single time and 3.6% taken by the ten largest. The sequencing input was blood. All receptors come from a female donor with papillary thyroid cancer or a benign thyroid nodule (not recorded which). Some clones in this sample may be carry-over from other donors' samples.

This clone appeared many times. The J gene is TRBJ1-1, the V gene TRBV18, with D uncertain. V was shortened by 5 bases and J by 2 bases, with 9 bases between the two germline ends. The CDR3 runs to 13 residues. Per the germline V gene, CDR1 is KGHSH and CDR2 is LQKENI. The CDR3 region has the DNA TGTGCCAGCTCATACTCTCTTAACACTGAAGCTTTCTTT. It yields the protein CASSYSLNTEAFF.

At least ten counts were recorded for this clone. This chain links TRBV7-9 with TRBJ2-1; D perhaps matches TRBD1 (6 bases). The length of the CDR3 is 15 residues. V lost 4 bases to trimming and J lost 3 bases, with 13 bases between them. Germline V gives CDR1 SEHNR, CDR2 FQNEAQ (reference sequence). The CDR3 nucleotides read TGTGCCAGCAGCTCTGATTGGACAGACTACAATGAGCAGTTCTTC. Its translation: CASSSDWTDYNEQFF. Supplemented by reference TRBV7-9 and TRBJ2-1, the full variable domain reads DTGVSQNPRHKITKRGQNVTFRCDPISEHNRLYWYRQTLGQGPEFLTYFQNEAQLEKSRLLSDRFSAERPKGSFSTLEIQRTEQGDSAMYLCASSSDWTDYNEQFFGPGTRLTVL.

The sample holds many counts of this clone. One end of the junction fails to match germline, which may point to a read error. V usage is TRBV6-1 and J usage is TRBJ2-7; D unclear. The CDR3 has 12 amino acids. Germline-derived CDR1 and CDR2 are MNHNS and SASEGT. CDR3 sequence (DNA): TGTGCCAGCATTGAACATCCCTACGAGCAGTACTTC. Translating gives CASIEHPYEQYF.

This clone was seen at least ten times. The V and J genes are TRBV12-3 or TRBV12-4 and TRBJ1-1; TRBD1 agrees at 9 bases. The junction had 1 base not matched to a gene; V was cut back by 3 bases and J by 11 bases. The length of the CDR3 is 11 residues. CDR3 sequence (DNA): TGTGCCAGCAGTTTGACAGGGGGGGCTTTCTTT. Encoded protein: CASSLTGGAFF.

As for this clone: It may be a read error: a sequence one base away is much more abundant. The chain has TRBV7-6 and TRBJ2-3; D call uncertain. The V gene's germline CDR1 is SGHVS and CDR2 FNYEAQ. Trimming took 5 bases from V and 6 from J, leaving 15 bases between them. The CDR3 totals 14 residues. The CDR3 sequence is CASSLDMCADTQYF. The CDR3 DNA reads TGTGCCAGCAGCCTAGACATGTGCGCGGATACGCAGTATTTT.

This clone was observed at least ten times. The chain joins TRBV6-1 to TRBJ2-2, with D tentatively TRBD2 (7 bases). Per the germline V gene, CDR1 is MNHNS and CDR2 is SASEGT. Trimming cost V 7 bases and J 7 bases, with 22 bases left between them. The CDR3 has 16 amino acids. The DNA for the CDR3 is TGTGCCAGCAATCCTATGGGGGGGGGGGGCCTCGGGGAGCTGTTTTTT. As protein: CASNPMGGGGLGELFF.

This clone was counted at least ten times. The rearrangement uses TRBV28 and TRBJ1-5; tentatively, D is TRBD1 (6 bases). This CDR3 comprises 14 residues. Between the trimmed V and J ends, which lost 2 bases and 9 bases, there was a span of 14 bases. CDR1 is MDHEN and CDR2 is SYDVKM in the germline V gene. The CDR3 DNA is TGTGCCAGCAGTTTAAGTCAGGGGTATCGGCCCCAGCATTTT. Encoded protein: CASSLSQGYRPQHF.

For this clone: A much larger clone lies a single base off, so this may be a read error. The chain is built from TRBV27 and TRBJ2-3, with D unresolved. V lost 4 bases and J lost 6, with 14 bases in between. Germline CDR1 reads MNHEY; CDR2 reads SMNVEV (reference sequence). This CDR3 is 14 amino acids long. CDR3 loop: CASSSPVGLDTQYF. The CDR3, as DNA: TGTGCCAGCAGTTCCCCTGTGGGGTTGGATACGCAGTATTTT.

In this sample, this clone turned up many times. J is TRBJ2-7 and V is TRBV6-2 or TRBV6-3; D is possibly TRBD2 (7 bases). Germline CDR1 is MNHEY and CDR2 is SVGEGT. The length of the CDR3 is 14 residues. Trimming pared 7 bases from V and 3 bases from J, leaving 16 bases between. The CDR3 sequence: CASTGGERLYEQYF. The CDR3 nucleotides are TGTGCCAGCACGGGGGGCGAGCGCCTCTACGAGCAGTACTTC.

This clone was counted ten times or more. The rearrangement uses TRBV19 and TRBJ1-1; D is ambiguous. Germline CDR1 reads LNHDA; CDR2 reads SQIVND (reference sequence). The CDR3 covers 13 residues. Trimming took off 8 bases at V and 0 bases at J, with 10 bases between the two ends. CDR3 sequence: CASAYSMNTEAFF. DNA for the CDR3: TGTGCCAGTGCCTACAGCATGAACACTGAAGCTTTCTTT.

To note about this clone: Given a much more abundant clone one base away, this may be a read error. V gene TRBV24-1 combines with J gene TRBJ2-5, with D perhaps TRBD1 (6 bases). The CDR3 loop spans 16 amino acids. Germline V gene data show CDR1 as KGHDR and CDR2 as SFDVKD. CDR3 amino acids: CATIDYTGFGGETQYF. CDR3 coding DNA: TGTGCCACCATTGATTACACAGGGTTTGGGGGAGAGACCCAGTACTTC.

Ten or more counts support this clone. The rearrangement uses TRBV6-2 or TRBV6-3 and TRBJ2-7; a possible D gene is TRBD1 (5 bases). Germline loops: CDR1 MNHEY, CDR2 SVGEGT. CDR3 length: 15 residues. Trimming shortened V by 4 bases and J by 1 base, and 14 bases separated the two germline ends. The CDR3 is CASSSGQGLSYEQYF. The DNA of the CDR3 is TGTGCCAGCAGTTCCGGTCAGGGCCTATCCTACGAGCAGTACTTC.

This sequence joins TRBV6-5 and TRBJ1-5; TRBD1 is a possible D gene (5 bases). The V gene's germline CDR1 is MNHEY and CDR2 SVGAGI. Trimming took off 4 bases at V and 6 bases at J, with 10 bases between the two ends. The CDR3 is 13 residues long. CDR3 protein: CASSSGTRQPQHF. In nucleotides, the CDR3 is TGTGCCAGCAGTTCAGGGACCCGTCAGCCCCAGCATTTT.

The chain employs TRBV5-1 and TRBJ2-7; 9 bases match TRBD2. With 0 bases clipped from V and 5 bases from J, the junction kept 6 bases outside the gene matches. Germline V gene data show CDR1 as SGHRS and CDR2 as YFSETQ. CDR3 size: 15 residues. The CDR3 region is CASSLGAGGSNEQYF. The CDR3 coding sequence is TGCGCCAGCAGCTTGGGAGCGGGAGGATCCAACGAGCAGTACTTC.

This clone appeared a few times. A much more abundant neighbour one base away suggests this may be a read error. The CDR3 sequence: CVSSLLGGGGQETQYF. CDR3 nucleotides: TGTGTCAGCAGCCTCCTCGGGGGGGGAGGTCAAGAGACCCAGTACTTC. The rearrangement links TRBV6-4 to TRBJ2-5, with 8 bases aligning to TRBD2. The CDR3 extends over 16 amino acids. Per germline, CDR1 MRHNA and CDR2 SNTAGT.

This clone was recorded many times. The gene calls are TRBV9 and TRBJ1-2, with 7 bases fitting TRBD1. V lost 1 base to trimming and J lost 2 bases; unmatched junction nucleotides: 17. CDR1 and CDR2 (germline): SGDLS, YYNGEE. The CDR3 contains 19 residues. This CDR3 is CASSVRSGDSQPGNYGYTF. The CDR3 coding sequence is TGTGCCAGCAGCGTAAGGAGTGGGGACAGTCAGCCTGGGAACTATGGCTACACCTTC.

This clone was counted at least ten times. The CDR3 sequence: CASSSYLGNSPLHF. CDR3 in DNA: TGTGCCAGCAGCTCCTACTTGGGGAATTCACCCCTCCACTTT. V is TRBV7-8 and J is TRBJ1-6; D is uncertain. Deletions cut 4 bases from V and 7 bases from J, with 11 bases between. Germline V gene data show CDR1 as SGHVS and CDR2 as FQNEAQ. The CDR3 length is 14 residues.

To note about this clone: A much larger clone lies a single base off, so this may be a read error. The gene calls are TRBV9 and TRBJ1-1; D is perhaps TRBD1 (6 bases). The CDR3 runs to 17 residues. CDR1 and CDR2 (germline): SGDLS, YYNGEE. The CDR3 loop reads CSSSPHFRGEANTEAFF. The CDR3 DNA reads TGTTCCAGCAGCCCCCACTTCAGGGGAGAAGCGAACACTGAAGCTTTCTTT. Looking up the rest from reference TRBV9 and TRBJ1-1 gives the full variable domain: DSGVTQTPKHLITATGQRVTLRCSPRSGDLSVYWYQQSLDQGLQFLIQYYNGEERAKGNILERFSAQQFPDLHSELNLSSLELGDSALYFCSSSPHFRGEANTEAFFGQGTRLTVV.

This clone was seen a few times. The chain recombines TRBV2 with TRBJ1-1; maybe TRBD1 (5 bases). CDR3 length: 14 amino acids. Per the germline V gene, CDR1 is SNHLY and CDR2 is FYNNEI. CDR3: CSKPGRYRNTEAFF. CDR3 coding DNA: TGTTCCAAACCAGGGAGGTACCGTAACACTGAAGCTTTCTTT.

The rearrangement uses TRBV6-5 and TRBJ2-2, with no clear D. The CDR3 has 16 amino acids. Trimming removed 0 bases from V and 4 bases from J, with 12 bases in between. Germline loops: CDR1 MNHEY, CDR2 SVGAGI. DNA of the CDR3: TGTGCCAGCAGTTACTCGTACGGGTGGAGCACCGGGGAGCTGTTTTTT. Translation gives CASSYSYGWSTGELFF.